The entry below describes one TCR beta chain. Authors' data handling: Quantification of nucleated cells was approximated via reference gene primer amplification. Generated by immunoSEQ multiplex PCR, the TCRdb table keeps only in-frame clones and is missing some. V, J and clone size reflect that table, while D and trimming were determined from the DNA. This sample has roughly 240,000 clones, with just under 85% found just once. The data originate from a study of blood T cell repertoires in COVID-19. V lost 8 bases to trimming and J lost 4 bases; unmatched junction nucleotides: 10. CDR1 GTSNPN and CDR2 SVGIG come from the germline V gene (reference sequence). The CDR3 has 13 residues.

The sequenced sample was peripheral blood. The chain has TRBV30 and TRBJ2-7; 8 bases are shared with TRBD2. This TCR was sampled from a woman older than 75 with acute or convalescent COVID-19. In DNA form, the CDR3 reads TGTGCCGCCATCGGGAGGGCACCTTACGAGCAGTACTTC. It codes for CAAIGRAPYEQYF.